This T cell receptor (beta chain) was sequenced during a study of blood T cell repertoires in COVID-19. Study-wide background: Donors in the United States, Italy and Spain gave samples during acute or convalescent COVID-19. PBMCs, B-cell-depleted T cells, or T cells were the source of the cDNA or gDNA that made up the material.

Study processing details: Nucleated cell counts were estimated from reference gene primer amplification. The table came from immunoSEQ multiplex PCR; TCRdb's copy has only in-frame clones and leaves some out. V and J calls and clone size follow that table, whereas D and trimming were derived from the DNA. The top ten hold more than 40% of the sample, which has 29,000 or so clones, 80% seen once. This CDR3 is 16 amino acids long. The V segment lost 4 bases and the J segment 1 base; nucleotides outside the gene matches: 8. CDR1 is SGHRS, CDR2 YFSETQ, per germline. The receptor comes from a woman aged 70-85 years with acute or convalescent COVID-19. The chain carries TRBV5-1 and TRBJ2-3, with 8 bases that match TRBD2. Sequencing was done on a sample of peripheral blood. In DNA, the CDR3 is TGCGCCAGCAGCCCCCACGGAGCGGGGGGCACAGATACGCAGTATTTT. Its protein product is CASSPHGAGGTDTQYF.